The 16 T cell receptor beta chains given below trace back to one sample, sequenced in a study of beta chain features in type 1 diabetes (dated by TCRdb to the late 2010s). Paper-wide results and their limitations: In all four CD4+ subsets, TCRB CDR3 length was moderately but significantly shorter in type 1 diabetes patients.

The library was prepared using the immunoSEQ multiplex PCR assay. The entire amount of isolated RNA was reverse transcribed using the High Capacity cDNA Reverse Transcription Kit, so the sequenced TCRB transcripts were expressed ones. TCRdb retrieved this table from immuneACCESS and kept in-frame rearrangements only. Not all clones are present; in checked studies, unresolved V genes account for under half, and no reason is known for the remainder. This sample has 240,000 or so clones in its table, and about 20% of those were observed once. Of the sample, 0.028% is held by the ten largest clones. Their antigens are not known. The sequencing input was naive CD4+ T cells from blood. The sample's cell subset or site, from its label and the paper: true naive CD4+ T cells. The source is a woman in her 40s with type 1 diabetes.

This chain joins TRBV7-2 and TRBJ2-7; 12 positions match TRBD2. This CDR3 comprises 16 residues. V shed 4 bases and J 7 bases; nucleotides not matched to a gene: 11. From germline, CDR1 is SGHTA and CDR2 FQGNSA. The CDR3 reads CASSSTSGSSGVEQYF. The CDR3 DNA follows: TGTGCCAGCAGCTCGACTAGCGGGAGCTCAGGGGTAGAGCAGTACTTC.

This clone was seen a handful of times. The V gene is TRBV5-1, the J gene TRBJ1-1; D gene unclear. The CDR3 sequence is 13 residues long. V was clipped by 4 bases and J by 1 base, with 8 bases between them. The germline CDR1 and CDR2 sequences are SGHRS and YFSETQ. CDR3 nucleotides: TGCGCCAGCAGCCAACTTGCGAACACTGAAGCTTTCTTT. It yields the protein CASSQLANTEAFF.

This clone was detected a few times. The V gene is TRBV18, the J gene TRBJ2-1; 16 positions agree with TRBD2. The CDR3 is made up of 15 amino acids. The trim removed 0 bases at V and 12 bases at J, leaving 2 bases unmatched. Germline CDR1 KGHSH, CDR2 LQKENI. The CDR3 sequence: CASSPPGLAGGWQFF. CDR3 DNA sequence: TGTGCCAGCTCACCACCGGGACTAGCGGGAGGGTGGCAGTTCTTC.

The chain has TRBV7-9 and TRBJ1-2; 7 bases line up with TRBD1. This CDR3 is 13 amino acids long. Per the germline V gene, CDR1 is SEHNR and CDR2 is FQNEAQ (reference sequence). Trimming at V came to 7 bases and at J to 2 bases, leaving 4 bases not matched to a gene. The CDR3 loop reads CASTETGNYGYTF. CDR3 coding DNA: TGTGCCAGCACGGAGACAGGGAACTATGGCTACACCTTC.

The chain has TRBV27 and TRBJ1-1; D ambiguous. V shed 8 bases and J shed 6 bases, with 10 bases lying between them. Germline CDR1 and CDR2: MNHEY and SMNVEV (reference sequence). This CDR3 is 11 amino acids long. The CDR3 protein is CASGRVSEAFF. The CDR3 DNA sequence: TGTGCCAGCGGTCGGGTTTCTGAAGCTTTCTTT.

This clone was counted between two and nine times. This chain links TRBV27 with TRBJ2-5, with 10 bases fitting TRBD2. Germline V CDR1 and CDR2: MNHEY, SMNVEV (reference sequence). V shed 5 bases, J shed 5 bases, and the junction held 5 bases outside the gene matches. CDR3 length: 14 residues. This CDR3 is CASSRQAGGETQYF. The CDR3 nucleotides read TGTGCCAGCAGTCGACAAGCGGGGGGGGAGACCCAGTACTTC.

The chain joins TRBV4-2 to TRBJ1-5, with D unclear. CDR3 size: 15 residues. Germline CDR1 reads LGHNA; CDR2 reads YNFKEQ. Trimming shortened V by 4 bases and J by 0 bases, and 10 bases separated the two germline ends. CDR3 residues: CASSRDDYSNQPQHF. The CDR3 DNA sequence: TGTGCCAGCAGCCGAGACGACTATAGCAATCAGCCCCAGCATTTT.

The chain recombines TRBV11-1 with TRBJ1-2; 12 bases are shared with TRBD1. The V and J ends lost 5 bases and 8 bases, in that order; junction bases with no gene match: 6. The germline gives CDR1 SGHAT, CDR2 FQDESV (reference sequence). This CDR3 comprises 14 residues. Here the CDR3 reads CASSLGQGARGYTF. CDR3 sequence (DNA): TGTGCCAGCAGCCTGGGACAGGGGGCGCGAGGCTACACCTTC.

The sample holds a few counts of this clone. The chain links TRBV30 to TRBJ1-2, with D perhaps matching TRBD1 (5 bases). V lost 2 bases and J 2 bases, leaving 9 bases between the germline ends. The CDR3 is 13 amino acids. Germline assignment: CDR1 GTSNPN and CDR2 SVGIG (reference sequence). The CDR3 DNA is TGTGCCTGGAGTTATCAGGGCAACTATGGCTACACCTTC. This translates into CAWSYQGNYGYTF.

This clone turned up a few times. This chain links TRBV9 with TRBJ2-5, with 7 bases that match TRBD1. CDR3 size: 16 residues. Germline V gene sequence: CDR1 SGDLS, CDR2 YYNGEE. Losses at the gene ends were 2 bases for V and 1 base for J; bases not matched to a gene: 8. CDR3 protein: CASSVSPGQSQETQYF. The CDR3 DNA sequence: TGTGCCAGCAGCGTTTCCCCGGGACAGTCCCAAGAGACCCAGTACTTC.

The CDR3 region has the DNA TGCGCCAGTCCCACCTGGGGGGGAGGGGCGTACGAGCAGTACTTC. This encodes CASPTWGGGAYEQYF. The gene calls are TRBV23-1 and TRBJ2-7; 7 bases match TRBD2. TRBV23-1 carries the ORF label, with uncertain function. The V and J ends lost 9 bases and 4 bases, in that order; junction bases with no gene match: 15. CDR3 length equals 15 residues.

The V gene is TRBV19, the J gene TRBJ1-1; D gene ambiguous. CDR1 LNHDA and CDR2 SQIVND come from the germline V gene (reference sequence). The CDR3 length is 12 residues. Trimming left V 7 bases short and J 7 bases short, with 13 bases between. CDR3 residues: CASTTSGYEAFF. CDR3 DNA: TGTGCCAGTACCACATCGGGGTATGAAGCTTTCTTT.

The chain has TRBV5-6 and TRBJ2-7, with 7 bases identical to TRBD1. In germline, CDR1 is SGHDT, CDR2 YYEEEE. V dropped 3 bases and J dropped 2; count of bases not matched to a gene: 11. This CDR3 has 16 residues. CDR3 sequence (DNA): TGTGCCAGCAGCTCCAGACCCCGACAGGGTACCTACGAGCAGTACTTC. Translated: CASSSRPRQGTYEQYF.

Concerning this clone itself: Different DNA sequences within this sample yield the same CDR3. V and J are TRBV29-1 and TRBJ1-1, with TRBD1 as a possible D gene (5 bases). Germline V CDR1 and CDR2: SQVTM, ANQGSEA. The CDR3 spans 14 residues. The ends were cut back, 1 base at V and 0 bases at J, with 9 bases in the middle. CDR3 bases: TGCAGCGTTGAAGTGACAGCCATGAACACTGAAGCTTTCTTT. It specifies CSVEVTAMNTEAFF.

V gene TRBV6-5 combines with J gene TRBJ1-2; D gene ambiguous. The CDR3 has 14 residues. Trimming removed 6 bases at V and 8 bases at J, with 19 bases between. Germline-derived CDR1 and CDR2 are MNHEY and SVGAGI. This CDR3 reads CASSPRTGTLGYTF. The CDR3, as DNA: TGTGCCAGCAGCCCCCGGACGGGAACACTGGGCTACACCTTC.

The J gene is TRBJ1-2, the V gene TRBV4-1; D not certain. Trimming left V 4 bases short and J 4 bases short, with 13 bases between. This CDR3 has 14 residues. Germline CDR1 is MGHRA and CDR2 is YSYEKL. The CDR3: CASSLSGDGYGYTF. CDR3 DNA sequence: TGCGCCAGCAGCCTGAGTGGAGATGGCTATGGCTACACCTTC.